This T cell receptor beta chain was profiled in a study of T cell responses to AZD1222 COVID-19 vaccine. About the study: Pooling was applied to second doses at about 4 or about 12 weeks. Findings of the study overall: Spike-specific TCR breadth and depth went up after people got two AZD1222 doses. Only after the peak T cell response were repertoires sampled. White British ancestry dominated among donors, who included more females, and clonal diversity was possibly underestimated.

With regard to this clone: The antigen is undetermined.

This CDR3 contains 16 residues. The germline gives CDR1 MGHRA, CDR2 YSYEKL. J gave up 3 bases and V 2 bases, and 2 bases lay outside the gene matches. Only in-frame clones appear in the TCRdb table, and some are missing; sequencing was by immunoSEQ multiplex PCR. The sample includes roughly 160,000 clones, 85% to 90% of them seen just once. The specimen was peripheral blood, collected on day 0 of AZD1222 vaccination. The receptor was derived from an adult in good health. This chain links TRBV4-1 with TRBJ2-2; TRBD1 aligns across 11 bases. The CDR3: CASSQKGQGDTGELFF. Here the CDR3 DNA reads TGCGCCAGCAGCCAAAAGGGACAGGGGGACACCGGGGAGCTGTTTTTT.